This paragraph reports one TCR beta chain. As yet, its antigen is unknown. V lost 3 bases, J lost 5 bases, and 4 bases lay in between. Germline CDR1 WNHNN, CDR2 SYGVQD (reference sequence). The length of the CDR3 is 11 residues. Vbeta (60) and Jbeta (13) primers were used in the PCR. Sequenced by immunoSEQ multiplex PCR; TCRdb stores in-frame clones only, minus some. The table shows about 130,000 clones, with around 73% occurring only once. The data stem from a study of cytomegalovirus exposure and HLA in healthy donors. Study-level results: A later analysis showed that HLA-associated TCR beta chains had undergone more clonal expansion than equally common others.

The V call is TRBV10-1, the J call TRBJ2-5, with D unclear. The sequenced sample consisted of PBMCs. The sequence derives from a female donor in good health and CMV-seronegative. CDR3 sequence (DNA): TGCGCCAGCAGTGAACTGGAGACCCAGTACTTC. Its translation is CASSELETQYF.